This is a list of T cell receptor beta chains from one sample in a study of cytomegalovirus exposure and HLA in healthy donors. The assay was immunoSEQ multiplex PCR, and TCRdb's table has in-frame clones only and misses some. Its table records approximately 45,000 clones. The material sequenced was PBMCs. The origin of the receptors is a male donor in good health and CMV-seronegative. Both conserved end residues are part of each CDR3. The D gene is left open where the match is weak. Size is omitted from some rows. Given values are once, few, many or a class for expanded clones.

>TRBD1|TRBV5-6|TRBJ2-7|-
CASSFPVVGGTGPYEQYF
TGTGCCAGCAGCTTTCCGGTCGTTGGCGGGACAGGACCCTACGAGCAGTACTTC
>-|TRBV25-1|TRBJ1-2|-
CASSEQGSYGYTF
TGTGCCAGCAGTGAACAGGGGTCATATGGCTACACCTTC
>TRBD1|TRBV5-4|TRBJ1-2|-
CASSYHRGPTDGYTF
TGTGCCAGCAGCTACCACAGGGGGCCCACCGATGGCTACACCTTC
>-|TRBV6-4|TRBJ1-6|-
CASREISSYNSPLHF
TGTGCCAGCAGGGAGATTAGCTCCTATAATTCACCCCTCCACTTT
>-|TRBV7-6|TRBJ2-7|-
CASSAEPSYEQYF
TGTGCCAGCAGCGCGGAGCCCTCCTACGAGCAGTACTTC
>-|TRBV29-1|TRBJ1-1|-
CSAKTGNTEAFF
TGCAGCGCCAAAACAGGGAACACTGAAGCTTTCTTT
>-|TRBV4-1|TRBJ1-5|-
CASSQAGSQPQHF
TGCGCCAGCAGCCAAGCCGGGAGTCAGCCCCAGCATTTT
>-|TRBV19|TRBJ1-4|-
CASSFSVREKLFF
TGTGCCAGTAGTTTCTCCGTACGGGAAAAACTGTTTTTT
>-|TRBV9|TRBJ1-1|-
CASSVARGNTEAFF
TGTGCCAGCAGCGTGGCCAGGGGGAACACTGAAGCTTTCTTT
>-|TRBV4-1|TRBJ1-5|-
CASSQDGGQPQHF
TGCGCCAGCAGCCAAGATGGGGGCCAGCCCCAGCATTTT
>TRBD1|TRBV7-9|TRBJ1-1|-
CASSLDRKLMNTEAFF
TGTGCCAGCAGCTTGGACAGGAAACTAATGAACACTGAAGCTTTCTTT
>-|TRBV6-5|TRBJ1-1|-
CASSYSRQLGTEAFF
TGTGCCAGCAGTTACTCGAGGCAGCTAGGCACTGAAGCTTTCTTT
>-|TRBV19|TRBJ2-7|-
CASSTGLLYEQYF
TGTGCCAGTAGTACCGGACTGTTGTACGAGCAGTACTTC
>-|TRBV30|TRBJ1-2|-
CAWSEWTLATNYGYTF
TGTGCCTGGAGTGAATGGACCCTAGCTACCAACTATGGCTACACCTTC
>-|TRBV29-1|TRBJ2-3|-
CSGDPGLTSTDTQYF
TGCAGCGGTGACCCGGGACTGACTAGCACAGATACGCAGTATTTT
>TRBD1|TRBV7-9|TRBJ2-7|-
CASSLSGGSYEQYF
TGTGCCAGCAGCTTATCAGGGGGCTCCTACGAGCAGTACTTC
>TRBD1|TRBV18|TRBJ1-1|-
CASSPGQGRTEAFF
TGTGCCAGCTCACCGGGACAGGGCCGCACTGAAGCTTTCTTT
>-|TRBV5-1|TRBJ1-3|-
CASSLNRGNTIYF
TGCGCCAGCAGCTTGAATAGAGGAAACACCATATATTTT
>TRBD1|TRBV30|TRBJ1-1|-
CAWSVSGGTEAFF
TGTGCCTGGAGTGTATCAGGGGGGACTGAAGCTTTCTTT
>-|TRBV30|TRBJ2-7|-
CAWGRTAYEQYF
TGTGCCTGGGGCCGGACAGCCTACGAGCAGTACTTC
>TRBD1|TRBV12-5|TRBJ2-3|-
CASGPPVTGDPTDTQYF
TGTGCTAGTGGTCCCCCCGTCACAGGGGATCCCACAGATACGCAGTATTTT
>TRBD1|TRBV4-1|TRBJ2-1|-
CASSQWTGRSYNEQFF
TGCGCCAGCAGCCAATGGACAGGGAGGTCCTACAATGAGCAGTTCTTC
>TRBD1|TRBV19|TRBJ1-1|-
CASTTGQGGWQTEAFF
TGTGCCAGTACTACCGGACAGGGCGGTTGGCAGACTGAAGCTTTCTTT
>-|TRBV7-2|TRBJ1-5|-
CASSLVVGGGQPQHF
TGTGCCAGCAGCTTAGTTGTAGGGGGGGGTCAGCCCCAGCATTTT
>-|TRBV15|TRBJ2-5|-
CATSRDRVSRGETQYF
TGTGCCACCAGCAGAGATAGGGTTTCCCGGGGAGAGACCCAGTACTTC
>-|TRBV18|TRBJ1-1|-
CASSPRGPQGPTEAFF
TGTGCCAGCTCACCCAGGGGTCCCCAGGGTCCCACTGAAGCTTTCTTT
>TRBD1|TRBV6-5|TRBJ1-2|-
CASSTETGTRYGYTF
TGTGCCAGCAGTACCGAGACAGGGACGAGGTATGGCTACACCTTC
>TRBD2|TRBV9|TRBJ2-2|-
CASSVDPSGTGELFF
TGTGCCAGCAGCGTAGATCCTAGCGGCACCGGGGAGCTGTTTTTT
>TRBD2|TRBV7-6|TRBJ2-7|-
CASSLGYGGAADEQYF
TGTGCCAGCAGCTTAGGTTACGGGGGGGCCGCGGACGAGCAGTACTTC
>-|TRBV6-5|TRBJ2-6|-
CASSYEGGSGANVLTF
TGTGCCAGCAGTTACGAAGGGGGCTCTGGGGCCAACGTCCTGACTTTC
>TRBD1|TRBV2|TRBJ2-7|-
CASSIPRDRAGYEQYF
TGTGCCAGCAGTATTCCCCGGGACAGGGCCGGCTACGAGCAGTACTTC
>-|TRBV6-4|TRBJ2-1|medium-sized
CASSDSQGGYNEQFF
TGTGCCAGCAGTGACTCGCAGGGGGGCTATAATGAGCAGTTCTTC
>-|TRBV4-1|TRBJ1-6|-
CASSQLPSGKGLLGYNSPLHF
TGCGCCAGCAGCCAATTACCGTCGGGGAAAGGGCTCTTAGGCTATAATTCACCCCTCCACTTT
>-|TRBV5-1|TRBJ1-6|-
CASSSDRSSYNSPLHF
TGCGCCAGCAGCTCTGACCGGAGCTCCTATAATTCACCCCTCCACTTT
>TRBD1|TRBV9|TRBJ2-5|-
CASNEGTGGYLETQYF
TGTGCCAGCAACGAGGGGACAGGGGGCTATCTTGAGACCCAGTACTTC
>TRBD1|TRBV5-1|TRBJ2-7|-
CASSLGGRTGVQTYEQYF
TGCGCCAGCAGCTTGGGAGGGCGAACAGGGGTTCAGACCTACGAGCAGTACTTC
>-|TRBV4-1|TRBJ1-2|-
CASSFRTTDYGYTF
TGCGCCAGCAGCTTCCGAACCACAGATTATGGCTACACCTTC
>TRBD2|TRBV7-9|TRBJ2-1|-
CASSFLTSGSNEQFF
TGTGCCAGCAGCTTCCTAACTAGCGGGAGCAATGAGCAGTTCTTC
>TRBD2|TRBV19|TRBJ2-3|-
CASSPRGRTSGGTDTQYF
TGTGCCAGTAGTCCCAGGGGGCGGACTAGCGGGGGCACTGATACGCAGTATTTT
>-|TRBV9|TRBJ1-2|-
CASSETDNYGYTF
TGTGCCAGCAGCGAGACAGATAACTATGGCTACACCTTC
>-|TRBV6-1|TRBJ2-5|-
CASTQQIQETQYF
TGTGCCAGCACTCAACAGATACAAGAGACCCAGTACTTC
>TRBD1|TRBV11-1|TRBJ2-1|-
CASSWGTGFGEQFF
TGTGCCAGCAGCTGGGGGACAGGGTTTGGTGAGCAGTTCTTC
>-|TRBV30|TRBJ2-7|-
CAWRGPQDRDYEQYF
TGTGCCTGGAGGGGCCCTCAAGACAGAGACTACGAGCAGTACTTC
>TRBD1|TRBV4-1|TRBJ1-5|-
CASSQPTGQTISQPQHF
TGCGCCAGCAGCCAACCCACGGGACAGACAATCAGTCAGCCCCAGCATTTT
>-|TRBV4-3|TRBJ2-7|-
CASSQDRGGKGGYEQYF
TGCGCCAGCAGCCAAGATAGAGGGGGAAAGGGTGGCTACGAGCAGTACTTC
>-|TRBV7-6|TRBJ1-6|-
CASSYLPTVQEDSPLHF
TGTGCCAGCAGCTACCTACCGACAGTCCAAGAGGATTCACCCCTCCACTTT
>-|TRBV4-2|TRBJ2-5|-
CASSQELQETQYF
TGTGCCAGCAGCCAAGAACTTCAAGAGACCCAGTACTTC
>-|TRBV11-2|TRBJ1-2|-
CASSLVGTPIYGYTF
TGTGCCAGCAGCTTAGTGGGGACACCGATTTATGGCTACACCTTC
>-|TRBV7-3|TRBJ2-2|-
CASSPWFEGGELFF
TGTGCCAGCAGCCCCTGGTTCGAGGGCGGGGAGCTGTTTTTT
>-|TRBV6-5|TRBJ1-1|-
CASRIQGAYSAFF
TGTGCCAGCAGAATACAGGGTGCGTATTCGGCTTTCTTT
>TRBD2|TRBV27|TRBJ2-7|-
CASRVAGDSYEQYF
TGTGCCAGCAGGGTAGCGGGGGACTCCTACGAGCAGTACTTC
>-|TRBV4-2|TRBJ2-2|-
CASSQDSENTGELFF
TGTGCCAGCAGCCAAGACAGTGAAAACACCGGGGAGCTGTTTTTT
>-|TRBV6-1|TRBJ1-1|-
CASSDPLRVVNTEAFF
TGTGCCAGCAGTGACCCCCTCCGGGTCGTGAACACTGAAGCTTTCTTT
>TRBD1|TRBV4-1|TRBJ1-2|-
CASSQDRGRQGYTF
TGCGCCAGCAGCCAAGACAGGGGGCGTCAGGGCTACACCTTC
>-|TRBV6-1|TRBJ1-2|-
CASSEGTKSNYGYTF
TGTGCCAGCAGTGAAGGGACAAAGAGTAACTATGGCTACACCTTC
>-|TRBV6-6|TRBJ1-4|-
CASSSGGTNEKLFF
TGTGCCAGCTCCTCAGGAGGAACTAATGAAAAACTGTTTTTT
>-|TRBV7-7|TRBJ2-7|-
CASSLSLTGAYEQYF
TGTGCTAGCAGCTTATCCCTGACGGGGGCCTACGAGCAGTACTTC
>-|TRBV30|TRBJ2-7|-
CAWSEGEGYEQYF
TGTGCCTGGAGTGAAGGGGAAGGGTACGAGCAGTACTTC